The clone carrying this TCR beta chain was counted many times. Antigen specificity is unknown. The length of the CDR3 is 16 residues. Germline lookup yields CDR1 SGHDN and CDR2 FVKESK. V lost 0 bases and J lost 4; bases outside the gene matches: 6. The data were produced by immunoSEQ multiplex PCR, yet TCRdb's version contains in-frame clones alone and is incomplete. The table records about 710,000 clones, about two thirds of them present only once. This record comes from a study of shared clonotypes between healthy human individuals. Findings and caveats of the study: Sharing of clonotypes among donors was expected to vary with sequencing depth. Relative to clonotypes present in all four donors, those not shared had lower generation probabilities.

The sequencing input was memory CD4+ T cells sorted from blood. Documented subset: CD45RA-negative fraction. This receptor was taken from a young woman in good health. The V and J genes are TRBV14 and TRBJ2-7; 10 nucleotides agree with TRBD2. This chain's CDR3 is CASSQDWLAGEYEQYF. CDR3 nucleotides: TGTGCCAGCAGCCAAGATTGGCTAGCGGGAGAATACGAGCAGTACTTC.